The 16 T cell receptor beta chains reported below all come from one sample, sequenced in a study of T cell responses to AZD1222 COVID-19 vaccine. The repertoire was sequenced with immunoSEQ multiplex PCR; TCRdb's copy has only in-frame clones and lacks some. The sample has tens of thousands of clones, about 85% seen once. Sequenced here: peripheral blood, sampled 28 days after the second AZD1222 dose. These receptors were obtained from an adult who received the AZD1222 COVID-19 vaccine.

The CDR3 sequence: CASSEAIGTSTDTQYF. CDR3 nucleotide sequence: TGTGCCAGCAGTGAAGCGATTGGAACTAGCACAGATACGCAGTATTTT. This chain joins TRBV6-1 and TRBJ2-3; no reliable D call. The CDR3 has 16 residues. Germline values: CDR1 MNHNS, CDR2 SASEGT. V shed 0 bases and J shed 0 bases, with 10 bases lying between them.

This chain connects TRBV27 to TRBJ2-2; TRBD2 is a possible D gene (6 bases). V shed 6 bases and J shed 5 bases, with 13 bases lying between them. This CDR3 has 14 amino acids. Germline values: CDR1 MNHEY, CDR2 SMNVEV (reference sequence). The CDR3 reads CASRGRRWTGELFF. The CDR3 DNA follows: TGTGCCAGCAGGGGGAGGAGGTGGACCGGGGAGCTGTTTTTT.

V gene TRBV5-1 combines with J gene TRBJ1-2; D is perhaps TRBD1 (5 bases). The CDR3 is made up of 13 amino acids. Trimming cost V 5 bases and J 8 bases, with 16 bases left between them. Germline CDR1 and CDR2: SGHRS and YFSETQ. The CDR3 is CASRPDTGGGYTF. As DNA, the CDR3 is TGCGCCAGCAGGCCGGACACGGGGGGAGGCTACACCTTC.

CDR3 in amino acids: CAIKWRPRRDEKLFF. The CDR3 nucleotides read TGTGCCATCAAGTGGCGGCCACGGAGGGATGAAAAACTGTTTTTT. J is TRBJ1-4 and V is TRBV2; D remains unclear. Germline V gene sequence: CDR1 SNHLY, CDR2 FYNNEI. The CDR3 is made up of 15 amino acids. V lost 10 bases, J lost 6 bases, and 21 bases lay in between.

This clone appeared a few times. The V and J genes are TRBV4-1 and TRBJ1-5; D is unclear. Trimming removed 4 bases from V and 7 bases from J, with 11 bases in between. The CDR3 covers 13 residues. Germline CDR1 MGHRA, CDR2 YSYEKL. The CDR3 is CASSPPGGQPQHF. The CDR3 nucleotides are TGCGCCAGCAGCCCCCCAGGCGGGCAGCCCCAGCATTTT.

The CDR3 nucleotides read TGCGCCAGCAGCCAAGGGGGGAGCAGGGCGAACACCGGGGAGCTGTTTTTT. Its translation: CASSQGGSRANTGELFF. V and J are TRBV4-1 and TRBJ2-2; D is perhaps TRBD1 or TRBD2 (5 bases each). Germline CDR1 MGHRA, CDR2 YSYEKL. The V end lost 1 base, the J end lost 0 bases, and 12 bases lay between the germline ends. The CDR3 extends over 17 amino acids.

The chain uses TRBV7-9 and TRBJ2-3; TRBD2 aligns across 14 bases. The J segment lost 4 bases and the V segment lost 5 bases, leaving 2 bases of the junction unmatched. Germline V gene sequence: CDR1 SEHNR, CDR2 FQNEAQ (reference sequence). This CDR3 spans 15 amino acids. The CDR3 loop is CASSPGLAGADTQYF. CDR3 bases: TGTGCCAGCAGCCCGGGACTAGCGGGAGCAGATACGCAGTATTTT.

This clone was recorded once. This rearrangement joins TRBV6-4 to TRBJ2-1, with TRBD1 as a possible D gene (7 bases). The CDR3 extends over 16 amino acids. Germline lookup yields CDR1 MRHNA and CDR2 SNTAGT. The V and J ends lost 6 bases and 4 bases respectively, with 19 bases between them. DNA for the CDR3: TGTGCCAGCAGGACCGGAGGGGGCGGTTCATACAATGAGCAGTTCTTC. This gives the protein CASRTGGGGSYNEQFF.

V and J are TRBV7-2 and TRBJ2-3; D call uncertain. The germline V and J ends were trimmed by 0 bases and 3 bases, with 4 bases remaining between them. This CDR3 is 13 amino acids long. Germline CDR1 is SGHTA and CDR2 is FQGNSA. The CDR3 DNA reads as TGTGCCAGCAGCTTAGCCCGGACAGATACGCAGTATTTT. This gives the protein CASSLARTDTQYF.

The sample holds a few counts of this clone. The rearrangement links TRBV3-1 (or the pseudogene TRBV3-2) to TRBJ1-5; TRBD1 matches at 7 bases. There are 16 residues in the CDR3. The V and J ends lost 4 bases and 2 bases, in that order; junction bases with no gene match: 8. CDR1 is LGHDT and CDR2 is YNNKEL in the germline V gene (reference sequence). The CDR3 here is CASSRGTEFGNQPQHF. CDR3 coding DNA: TGTGCCAGCAGCCGTGGGACAGAGTTTGGCAATCAGCCCCAGCATTTT.

This rearrangement joins TRBV5-1 to TRBJ2-1; D is uncertain. Trimming took 0 bases from V and 0 from J, leaving 13 bases between them. The CDR3 loop spans 17 amino acids. Germline loops: CDR1 SGHRS, CDR2 YFSETQ. CDR3 sequence: CASSLEAVTYSYNEQFF. CDR3 coding DNA: TGCGCCAGCAGCTTGGAGGCAGTGACATACTCCTACAATGAGCAGTTCTTC.

This clone has only a few counts. This rearrangement joins TRBV7-8 to TRBJ2-3, with 7 bases identical to TRBD1. Looked up from germline, CDR1 is SGHVS and CDR2 is FQNEAQ. V dropped 5 bases and J dropped 6; count of bases not matched to a gene: 11. CDR3 length equals 15 residues. The CDR3, as DNA: TGTGCCAGCAGCCTCCCTCAGGGGGTACTTGATACGCAGTATTTT. This codes for CASSLPQGVLDTQYF.

The gene calls are TRBV6-6 and TRBJ1-2; possibly TRBD1 for D (6 bases). The V gene's germline CDR1 is MNHNY and CDR2 SVGAGI (reference sequence). The CDR3 consists of 14 residues. With 5 bases removed from V and 4 bases from J, the gap between germline ends came to 14 bases. The CDR3 here is CASSPTGKPYGYTF. DNA for the CDR3: TGTGCCAGCAGTCCTACAGGGAAACCCTATGGCTACACCTTC.

CDR3 bases: TGCGCCAGCAGCAGATCGACAGGGCTAGGCGAAAAACTGTTTTTT. This sequence encodes CASSRSTGLGEKLFF. The J gene is TRBJ1-4, the V gene TRBV5-1; the match to TRBD1 covers 7 bases. J was trimmed by 8 bases and V by 4 bases; bases with no gene match: 11. CDR3 length equals 15 residues. Germline assignment: CDR1 SGHRS and CDR2 YFSETQ. Combining the CDR3 with reference TRBV5-1 and TRBJ1-4 gives the whole variable domain KAGVTQTPRYLIKTRGQQVTLSCSPISGHRSVSWYQQTPGQGLQFLFEYFSETQRNKGNFPGRFSGRQFSNSRSEMNVSTLELGDSALYLCASSRSTGLGEKLFFGSGTQLSVL.

The chain employs TRBV7-3 and TRBJ1-5; the D gene is possibly TRBD1 (5 bases). This CDR3 comprises 12 residues. V was shortened by 8 bases and J by 5 bases, with 10 bases between the two germline ends. Germline V gene sequence: CDR1 SGHTA, CDR2 FQGTGA. The CDR3 region has the DNA TGTGCCAGCGGGGCAGTAGATCAGCCCCAGCATTTT. This codes for CASGAVDQPQHF.

The chain recombines TRBV11-2 with TRBJ2-7; TRBD2 might be the D (6 bases). In germline, CDR1 is SGHAT, CDR2 FQNNGV. The CDR3 is 16 residues long. The V and J ends lost 3 bases and 3 bases respectively, with 18 bases between them. The DNA for the CDR3 is TGTGCCAGCAGCTTTACTCCGGGACTCAACCTCTACGAGCAGTACTTC. Its protein is CASSFTPGLNLYEQYF.